Listed here are 2 T cell receptor beta chains from one sample, sequenced in a study of cytomegalovirus exposure and HLA in healthy donors. 13 Jbeta primers and 60 Vbeta primers were used for the PCR. Method: immunoSEQ multiplex PCR; TCRdb's copy keeps in-frame clones and lacks some. The sample includes over 85,000 clones, around 80% of them seen just once. Sequences were obtained from PBMCs. The receptor set was obtained from a man aged 25 to 40 in good health and CMV-seropositive.

This clone was counted between two and nine times. V and J are TRBV5-4 and TRBJ2-7; the match to TRBD2 covers 13 bases. Germline assignment: CDR1 SGHNT and CDR2 YYREEE (reference sequence). The CDR3 spans 17 residues. Germline trimming cut 3 bases from V and 4 bases from J; bases unmatched to any gene: 10. CDR3 sequence: CASSWELAGGPGYEQYF. CDR3 sequence (DNA): TGTGCCAGCAGCTGGGAACTAGCGGGGGGGCCGGGGTACGAGCAGTACTTC. Variable domain in full (rest from reference TRBV5-4 and TRBJ2-7): ETGVTQSPTHLIKTRGQQVTLRCSSQSGHNTVSWYQQALGQGPQFIFQYYREEENGRGNFPPRFSGLQFPNYSSELNVNALELDDSALYLCASSWELAGGPGYEQYFGPGTRLTVT.

The chain joins TRBV29-1 to TRBJ2-5; 8 nucleotides match TRBD2. The length of the CDR3 is 12 residues. Per germline, CDR1 SQVTM and CDR2 ANQGSEA. After removal of 5 bases from V and 5 bases from J, the junction contained 4 bases not matched to a gene. The CDR3 bases are TGCAGCGTTCGGGGGGGGGCGGAGACCCAGTACTTC. Amino acid sequence: CSVRGGAETQYF.